One sample yielded the 29 T cell receptor beta chains listed below, sequenced in a study of blood T cells in healthy people across ages. The use of a sample-barcoded 5' primer and a J-beta primer mix characterized a second PCR of roughly 6 to 11 cycles. TCRdb reprocessed the 5' RACE reads via MiXCR and lists one record per CDR3 protein. The sample has about 1 million distinct CDR3 sequences; about 25% are singletons. These same records also appear under a second study, on T cells of mothers and their children.

Sequencing input: blood. The receptor source for this set is a girl aged 2-10 years in good health.

This clonotype was recorded a few times. The chain has TRBV6-2 or TRBV6-3 and TRBJ2-6; possible D gene TRBD2, 6 bases. Trimming removed 10 bases at V and 2 bases at J, with 12 bases between. CDR3 size: 14 residues. Germline CDR1 is MNHEY and CDR2 is SVGEGT. This CDR3 reads CAIMPGAGANVLTF. The CDR3 region has the DNA TGTGCCATCATGCCGGGGGCTGGGGCCAACGTCCTGACTTTC.

This clonotype appeared once. CDR3 amino acids: CASSYQTYQETQYF. The CDR3 DNA reads as TGTGCCAGCAGTTACCAGACGTACCAAGAGACCCAGTACTTC. V gene TRBV28 combines with J gene TRBJ2-5; D gene unclear. Germline V gene lookup returns CDR1 MDHEN and CDR2 SYDVKM. V was pared by 4 bases and J by 0 bases, with 9 bases between. This CDR3 has 14 residues. The whole variable domain, remainder taken from reference TRBV28 and TRBJ2-5, is DVKVTQSSRYLVKRTGEKVFLECVQDMDHENMFWYRQDPGLGLRLIYFSYDVKMKEKGDIPEGYSVSREKKERFSLILESASTNQTSMYLCASSYQTYQETQYFGPGTRLLVL.

The V call is TRBV27, the J call TRBJ1-1, with a possible D match to TRBD1 (5 bases). The CDR3 runs to 14 residues. Deletions cut 7 bases from V and 7 bases from J, with 19 bases between. CDR1 is MNHEY, CDR2 SMNVEV, per germline (reference sequence). The CDR3 loop reads CASTPSPTGLEAFF. The CDR3 nucleotides read TGTGCCAGCACCCCCTCGCCCACGGGGCTTGAAGCTTTCTTT.

This clonotype was picked up a small number of times. The V gene is TRBV20-1, the J gene TRBJ2-1; 7 nucleotides align to TRBD2. V was clipped by 4 bases and J by 3 bases; unmatched bases: 6. CDR1 and CDR2 from the germline V gene are DFQATT and SNEGSKA (reference sequence). The CDR3 runs 14 residues. As DNA, the CDR3 is TGCAGTGCTACTGTGGGAGGGTACTACAATGAGCAGTTCTTC. It specifies CSATVGGYYNEQFF.

The V and J genes are TRBV20-1 and TRBJ2-3; tentatively, D is TRBD2 (5 bases). With 3 bases removed from V and 2 bases from J, the gap between germline ends came to 9 bases. CDR1 and CDR2 (germline): DFQATT, SNEGSKA (reference sequence). CDR3 length: 13 residues. CDR3: CSASLRATDTQYF. The CDR3 DNA is TGCAGTGCTAGTTTGCGGGCCACAGATACGCAGTATTTT.

This clonotype has only a few counts. The gene calls are TRBV7-9 and TRBJ2-5; TRBD1 is a possible D gene (6 bases). The DNA end favors TRBJ2-7, so the J call may be wrong. Germline V gives CDR1 SEHNR, CDR2 FQNEAQ (reference sequence). The CDR3 runs 14 residues. CDR3: CASSPNGQSYEQYF. The CDR3 DNA is TGTGCCAGCAGCCCGAACGGACAGTCTTACGAGCAGTACTTC.

A note on this clonotype: Compared with germline, one end of the junction differs, possibly owing to a read error. The chain carries TRBV27 and TRBJ1-2, with D possibly matching TRBD1 (5 bases). This CDR3 has 14 residues. Germline values: CDR1 MNHEY, CDR2 SMNVEV (reference sequence). CDR3 protein: CASSFSEGPYGYTF. CDR3 nucleotide sequence: TGTGCCAGCAGTTTTAGCGAGGGACCCTATGGTTACACCTTC.

The chain recombines TRBV19 with TRBJ1-1; D is unresolved. Germline values: CDR1 LNHDA, CDR2 SQIVND (reference sequence). The CDR3 length is 14 residues. V dropped 1 base and J dropped 1 base, with 7 bases sitting between them. The CDR3 is CASSIVGTNTEAFF. As DNA, the CDR3 is TGTGCCAGTAGTATAGTGGGCACGAACACTGAAGCTTTCTTT.

This clonotype occurred many times. J is TRBJ1-1 and V is TRBV28; no clear D. Germline CDR1 reads MDHEN; CDR2 reads SYDVKM. The V end was cut by 7 bases, the J end by 3 bases, with 12 bases between. The CDR3 totals 13 residues. The CDR3 loop is CASTSPGYTEAFF. Written as DNA, the CDR3 is TGTGCCAGCACCTCCCCAGGATACACTGAAGCTTTCTTT.

This clonotype showed up just a few times. The chain has TRBV4-2 and TRBJ2-1, with 8 bases identical to TRBD1. This CDR3 contains 15 residues. Per the germline V gene, CDR1 is LGHNA and CDR2 is YNFKEQ. The trim removed 5 bases at V and 3 bases at J, leaving 6 bases unmatched. The CDR3 DNA follows: TGTGCCAGCAGCTTCGTTGACAGGGGCTACAATGAGCAGTTCTTC. This gives the protein CASSFVDRGYNEQFF.

The chain couples TRBV20-1 to TRBJ1-5, with D unresolved. The germline V gene has CDR1 DFQATT and CDR2 SNEGSKA (reference sequence). The germline V and J ends were trimmed by 5 bases and 5 bases, with 13 bases remaining between them. The CDR3 sequence is 13 residues long. This chain's CDR3 is CSARPDRHQPQHF. CDR3 in DNA: TGCAGTGCTCGTCCGGACCGCCATCAGCCCCAGCATTTT.

This chain links TRBV20-1 with TRBJ1-5, with D possibly TRBD1 on 5 matching bases. Germline V gene lookup returns CDR1 DFQATT and CDR2 SNEGSKA (reference sequence). CDR3 length: 14 residues. Trimming took off 3 bases at V and 2 bases at J, with 11 bases between the two ends. The CDR3 DNA reads TGCAGTGCTAGGTCCCTGGGGGGCAATCAGCCCCAGCATTTT. It codes for CSARSLGGNQPQHF.

This chain links TRBV12-3 or TRBV12-4 with TRBJ2-7, with D perhaps TRBD1 (6 bases). The CDR3 length is 14 residues. V was trimmed by 6 bases and J by 5 bases, leaving 17 bases between them. The CDR3 DNA sequence: TGTGCCAGCAGCAGGGGTCTGGCTTTTAACGAGCAGTACTTC. Translating gives CASSRGLAFNEQYF.

The rearrangement links TRBV6-2 or TRBV6-3 to TRBJ2-1; no firm D call. CDR1 MNHEY and CDR2 SVGEGT come from the germline V gene. The CDR3 totals 13 residues. Trimming cost V 6 bases and J 7 bases, with 13 bases left between them. This chain's CDR3 is CASSWTSVNEQFF. The CDR3 DNA reads TGTGCCAGCAGCTGGACGTCAGTTAATGAGCAGTTCTTC.

This clonotype was observed a handful of times. The V and J genes are TRBV27 and TRBJ2-1, with 10 positions matching TRBD2. After removal of 0 bases from V and 10 bases from J, the junction contained 6 bases not matched to a gene. The CDR3 contains 15 residues. Germline V gene sequence: CDR1 MNHEY, CDR2 SMNVEV (reference sequence). CDR3 sequence: CASSLSSGGFGEQFF. CDR3 in DNA: TGTGCCAGCAGTTTATCTAGCGGGGGGTTTGGAGAGCAGTTCTTC.

The chain has TRBV7-2 and TRBJ2-5, with D possibly being TRBD1 (5 bases). Germline V gene lookup returns CDR1 SGHTA and CDR2 FQGNSA. Trimming removed 6 bases at V and 2 bases at J, with 16 bases between. This CDR3 comprises 15 residues. DNA of the CDR3: TGTGCCAGCAGTCTCTGGGCAGGGTTACAAGAGACCCAGTACTTC. This sequence encodes CASSLWAGLQETQYF.

The rearrangement joins TRBV7-3 to TRBJ2-7; 8 bases fit TRBD2. This CDR3 region has 14 residues. The V gene end was trimmed by 8 bases and the J gene end by 8 bases; junction bases not matched to a gene: 14. From germline, CDR1 is SGHTA and CDR2 FQGTGA. The CDR3 is CASCPAGGPEQQYF. The CDR3 coding sequence is TGTGCCAGCTGCCCGGCGGGAGGACCAGAGCAGCAGTACTTC.

This clonotype was seen more than once but under ten times. The chain joins TRBV12-3 or TRBV12-4 to TRBJ1-5; 9 positions agree with TRBD1. V shed 6 bases, J shed 6 bases, and the junction held 3 bases outside the gene matches. CDR3 size: 13 residues. The CDR3 region has the DNA TGTGCCAGCAGCGGGACAGGGTCTCAGCCCCAGCATTTT. Its translation: CASSGTGSQPQHF.

About this clonotype: The junction departs from germline at one end; a sequencing error may be responsible. This chain joins TRBV12-3 or TRBV12-4 and TRBJ2-3, with TRBD2 identical over 7 bases. This CDR3 has 14 amino acids. In DNA, the CDR3 is TGTGCCAGCAGTTTCTCCGGTCTAGCGGAGACCCGGTACTTT. It is translated as CASSFSGLAETRYF.

This clonotype was detected only a few times. The conserved phenylalanine or tryptophan is not found at the CDR3 terminus, so this likely reflects a read error. The rearrangement links TRBV28 to TRBJ2-5; D might be TRBD1 (5 bases). The germline V gene encodes CDR1 MDHEN and CDR2 SYDVKM. V was shortened by 2 bases and J by 2 bases, with 18 bases between the two germline ends. CDR3 length: 17 residues. CDR3 bases: TGTGCCAGCAGTTTAACTCCCTCAAGGGGAACTCAAGAGACCCAGTACCTC. It translates to CASSLTPSRGTQETQYL.

The chain links TRBV20-1 to TRBJ1-2; maybe TRBD1 (6 bases). CDR3 length equals 13 residues. Trimming left V 2 bases short and J 4 bases short, with 11 bases between. Germline-derived CDR1 and CDR2 are DFQATT and SNEGSKA (reference sequence). CDR3 DNA sequence: TGCAGTGCTAGACCGACAGGCGGCTATGGCTACACCTTC. This gives the protein CSARPTGGYGYTF.

The CDR3 nucleotides read TGTGCCAGCGACAAGCGCCTCGGAACAGATACGCAGTATTTT. It yields the protein CASDKRLGTDTQYF. This chain connects TRBV6-2 or TRBV6-3 to TRBJ2-3; D is unresolved. Trimming took off 8 bases at V and 3 bases at J, with 15 bases between the two ends. Germline assignment: CDR1 MNHEY and CDR2 SVGEGT. This CDR3 has 14 amino acids.

The chain uses TRBV7-9 and TRBJ2-7; 7 nucleotides agree with TRBD2. Per the germline V gene, CDR1 is SEHNR and CDR2 is FQNEAQ (reference sequence). Trimming removed 2 bases from V and 7 bases from J; junction bases left unmatched: 8. The CDR3 has 14 amino acids. The CDR3 is CASSLNTGAGEQYF. The DNA for the CDR3 is TGTGCCAGCAGCTTAAATACGGGAGCGGGAGAGCAGTACTTC.

The chain links TRBV11-2 to TRBJ1-4; tentatively, D is TRBD1 (6 bases). Germline V gene lookup returns CDR1 SGHAT and CDR2 FQNNGV. The CDR3 sequence is 16 residues long. V lost 8 bases, J lost 8 bases, and 24 bases lay in between. DNA for the CDR3: TGTGCCAGCGGGCCTATTCCAGGGGTATCGGAGGAAAAACTGTTTTTT. Residues: CASGPIPGVSEEKLFF.

The chain uses TRBV4-1 and TRBJ2-7, with 7 positions matching TRBD1. V lost 4 bases to trimming and J lost 5 bases; unmatched junction nucleotides: 14. Germline V gene lookup returns CDR1 MGHRA and CDR2 YSYEKL. There are 16 residues in the CDR3. The CDR3 sequence: CASSPQDRSERNEQYF. In nucleotides, the CDR3 is TGCGCCAGCAGCCCCCAGGACAGGTCGGAAAGGAACGAGCAGTACTTC.

This clonotype was observed a few times. The J gene is TRBJ1-1, the V gene TRBV6-5; D not certain. Looked up from germline, CDR1 is MNHEY and CDR2 is SVGAGI. The V end was cut by 2 bases, the J end by 0 bases, with 10 bases between. This CDR3 region has 15 residues. The DNA of the CDR3 is TGTGCCAGCAGTTACGGAGGGAGTCTGAACACTGAAGCTTTCTTT. It codes for CASSYGGSLNTEAFF.

This clonotype was seen a few times. The chain recombines TRBV20-1 with TRBJ2-3; possible D gene TRBD2, 6 bases. The CDR3 is made up of 14 amino acids. Trimming removed 5 bases at V and 5 bases at J, with 17 bases between. Germline loops: CDR1 DFQATT, CDR2 SNEGSKA (reference sequence). DNA of the CDR3: TGCAGTGCTCAGGAGGGCCAAGCGGTAGATACGCAGTATTTT. It translates to CSAQEGQAVDTQYF.

V is TRBV6-6 and J is TRBJ1-2, with D uncertain. Germline lookup yields CDR1 MNHNY and CDR2 SVGAGI (reference sequence). The CDR3 loop spans 11 amino acids. V gave up 7 bases and J gave up 4 bases, with 7 bases separating them. The CDR3 protein is CASTQTYGYTF. The CDR3 DNA follows: TGTGCCAGCACCCAGACCTATGGCTACACCTTC.

V usage is TRBV7-2 and J usage is TRBJ1-2; D ambiguous. Germline CDR1 and CDR2: SGHTA and FQGNSA. The CDR3 has 13 amino acids. The germline V and J ends were trimmed by 5 bases and 4 bases, with 11 bases remaining between them. The CDR3 is CASSPGSVYGYTF. CDR3 sequence (DNA): TGTGCCAGCAGCCCCGGGTCCGTCTATGGCTACACCTTC.